This T cell receptor (beta chain) was recovered during a study of response to subunit inactivated influenza vaccine. This clonotype showed up just a few times. Via MiXCR, TCRdb re-called the RT-PCR reads, giving one row per CDR3 protein. This sample yields more than 700,000 distinct CDR3 sequences, of which approximately 21% are seen a single time; approximately 10% belongs to the top ten. The V gene lost 2 bases and the J gene lost 2 bases, with 9 bases spanning the gap. The CDR3 contains 14 residues. CDR1 is LGHDT and CDR2 is YNNKEL in the germline V gene (reference sequence). The chain combines TRBV3-1 with TRBJ2-5; D call uncertain. The origin of this receptor is a man over 45 who received an inactivated influenza vaccine. This specimen consisted of PBMCs from blood, obtained about 5 days after vaccination. The CDR3 region is CASSQQNGQETQYF. The CDR3 bases are TGTGCCAGCAGCCAACAAAACGGTCAAGAGACCCAGTACTTC.